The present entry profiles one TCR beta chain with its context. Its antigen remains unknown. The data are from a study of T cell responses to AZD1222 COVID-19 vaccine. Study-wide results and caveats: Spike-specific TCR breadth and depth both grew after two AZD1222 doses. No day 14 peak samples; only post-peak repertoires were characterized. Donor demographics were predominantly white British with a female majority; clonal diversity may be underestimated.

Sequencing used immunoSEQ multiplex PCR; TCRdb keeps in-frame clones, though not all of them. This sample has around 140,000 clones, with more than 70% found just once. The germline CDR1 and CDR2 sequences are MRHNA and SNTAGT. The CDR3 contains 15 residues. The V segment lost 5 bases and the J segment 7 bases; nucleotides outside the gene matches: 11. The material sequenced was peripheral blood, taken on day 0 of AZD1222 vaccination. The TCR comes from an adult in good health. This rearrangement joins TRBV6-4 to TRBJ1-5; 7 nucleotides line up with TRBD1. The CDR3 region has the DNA TGTGCCAGCAGTCCCGGGACAGATAGCGGGCAGCCCCAGCATTTT. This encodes CASSPGTDSGQPQHF.